This TCR beta chain was sequenced in a study of spatial heterogeneity in lung cancer. Study as a whole: There were consistently more beta-chain sequences detected than alpha-chain sequences.

V lost 7 bases and J lost 7, with 14 bases in between. This CDR3 is 14 amino acids long. Germline assignment: CDR1 KGHSH and CDR2 LQKENI. Single TCR cDNA molecules each had their own unique molecular identifier. TCRdb re-called the 5' RACE reads through MiXCR, storing one row per CDR3 protein. The profile shows over 50,000 distinct CDR3 sequences, 6.3% of them singletons. Specified time point: sample taken at primary tumor resection. This material consisted of PBMCs, taken at surgery. This TCR derives from a female donor with early-stage non-small cell lung cancer. J is TRBJ1-6 and V is TRBV18, with D perhaps matching TRBD1 (5 bases). For the CDR3, the DNA is TGTGCCAGCTGGACCGGGACGGGAAATTCACCCCTCCACTTT. Encoded protein: CASWTGTGNSPLHF.